These T cell receptor beta chains were read from a single sample in a study of regulatory T cells in long-lasting Graves disease. TCRdb redid the calling of the multiplex PCR reads with MiXCR, one entry per CDR3 protein. The sample lists 400,000 to 650,000 distinct CDR3 sequences, about 16% occurring once. These data are also associated with another study on T cells in Graves' hyperthyroidism and ophthalmopathy.

The sequencing used peripheral blood mononuclear cells (PBMCs), collected at new diagnosis, from a patient treated with antithyroid drugs. The receptors were gathered from a woman aged 40-60 years with Graves disease. Both conserved end residues are part of each CDR3. D genes are given only for firm matches. Clone size is not always given. Where it is, it says once, few, many or a class for expanded clones.

>-|-|TRBV9|TRBJ1-2|17
CASSVVPQGDTFYGYTF
TGTGCCAGCAGCGTAGTTCCACAGGGAGACACGTTCTATGGCTACACCTTC
>once|-|TRBV18|TRBJ1-6|17
CASSPRRDPLYNSPLHF
TGTGCCAGCTCACCACGGAGGGACCCCCTTTATAATTCACCCCTCCACTTT
>many|-|TRBV18|TRBJ1-4|15
CASSERIATNEKLFF
TGTGCCAGCTCCGAAAGGATTGCAACTAATGAAAAACTGTTTTTT
>-|TRBD1|TRBV27|TRBJ1-4|19
CASSPGTGLYLATNEKLFF
TGTGCCAGCAGTCCTGGGACAGGGTTATACCTTGCAACTAATGAAAAACTGTTTTTT
>-|TRBD1|TRBV6-2/TRBV6-3|TRBJ2-1|15
CASSETGNSYNEQFF
TGTGCCAGCTCGGAGACAGGGAACTCCTACAATGAGCAGTTCTTC
>many|-|TRBV12-3/TRBV12-4|TRBJ2-2|17
CASSLDGPTKGTGELFF
TGTGCCAGCAGTTTAGACGGGCCCACGAAGGGCACCGGGGAGCTGTTTTTT
>-|TRBD2|TRBV6-4|TRBJ2-3|22
CASSERGTSGGQVPFSTDTQYF
TGTGCCAGCAGTGAGAGAGGGACTAGCGGGGGGCAGGTACCCTTTAGCACAGATACGCAGTATTTT
>few|TRBD2|TRBV6-2/TRBV6-3|TRBJ2-7|15
CASSWVAGGVYEQYF
TGTGCCAGCAGTTGGGTAGCGGGCGGAGTCTACGAGCAGTACTTC
>-|-|TRBV20-1|TRBJ1-5|14
CSARGTLNGQPQHF
TGCAGTGCTAGAGGGACCCTAAACGGTCAGCCCCAGCATTTT
>many|-|TRBV7-2|TRBJ2-3|15
CASSLWGGGGDTQYF
TGTGCCAGCAGCTTATGGGGTGGAGGGGGAGATACGCAGTATTTT
>many|-|TRBV2|TRBJ1-4|13
CATPTGAGEKLFF
TGTGCCACCCCCACCGGGGCAGGTGAAAAACTGTTTTTT
>many|-|TRBV7-8|TRBJ1-2|13
CASSSSLLYGYTF
TGTGCCAGCAGCTCCTCCTTACTCTATGGCTACACCTTC
>once|-|TRBV12-3/TRBV12-4|TRBJ1-2|13
CASSYNQGHGYTF
TGTGCCAGCAGTTATAACCAAGGTCATGGCTACACCTTC
>many|TRBD1|TRBV29-1|TRBJ1-2|13
CSADRGGNYGYTF
TGCAGCGCCGACAGGGGAGGTAACTATGGCTACACCTTC
>-|-|TRBV6-1|TRBJ2-1|13
CASGLLAVNEQFF
TGTGCCAGTGGGCTGCTAGCTGTCAATGAGCAGTTCTTC
>many|-|TRBV12-3/TRBV12-4|TRBJ1-1|13
CASSKSDNTEAFF
TGTGCCAGCAGCAAGTCAGACAACACTGAAGCTTTCTTT
>many|-|TRBV7-6|TRBJ1-2|13
CASSLGGADGYTF
TGTGCCAGCAGCTTAGGGGGCGCGGATGGCTACACCTTC
>-|-|TRBV7-9|TRBJ2-1|15
CASSRGTGPYNEQFF
TGTGCCAGCAGCCGCGGCACGGGGCCCTACAATGAGCAGTTCTTC
>many|-|TRBV3-1|TRBJ2-2|14
CASSTPGGSGELFF
TGTGCCAGCAGCACTCCCGGGGGTAGCGGGGAGCTGTTTTTT
>few|-|TRBV2|TRBJ1-2|15
CASSGFTGSNYGYTF
TGTGCCAGCAGCGGTTTTACAGGTTCTAACTATGGCTACACCTTC
>many|TRBD2|TRBV30|TRBJ2-1|15
CAWAIGGAGYNEQFF
TGTGCCTGGGCCATCGGGGGGGCAGGCTACAATGAGCAGTTCTTC
>few|TRBD2|TRBV5-4|TRBJ2-1|16
CASSLGGTSGGNEQFF
TGTGCCAGCAGCTTGGGGGGGACTAGCGGGGGTAATGAGCAGTTCTTC
>few|-|TRBV12-3/TRBV12-4|TRBJ2-1|19
CASSPGPALGGSSYSEQFF
TGTGCCAGCAGTCCCGGGCCCGCGTTAGGTGGGAGCTCCTACAGTGAGCAGTTCTTC
>few|TRBD1|TRBV4-1|TRBJ1-1|15
CASSQSTGVNTEAFF
TGCGCCAGCAGCCAATCAACAGGGGTGAACACTGAAGCTTTCTTT
>-|-|TRBV6-5|TRBJ2-7|14
CASSYRSGIYEQYF
TGTGCCAGCAGTTACAGGTCGGGGATCTACGAGCAGTACTTC
>many|-|TRBV11-3|TRBJ1-6|14
CASSPRDLNSPLHF
TGTGCCAGCAGCCCCCGGGACTTGAATTCACCCCTCCACTTT
>many|-|TRBV7-2|TRBJ1-2|13
CASSLSFDYGYTF
TGTGCCAGCAGCTTGAGTTTCGACTATGGCTACACCTTC
>-|-|TRBV5-4|TRBJ1-2|14
CASSLGGYNYGYTF
TGTGCCAGCAGCTTGGGGGGTTATAACTATGGCTACACCTTC
>-|-|TRBV5-1|TRBJ2-3|14
CASFRDSTTDTQYF
TGCGCCAGCTTCCGGGACTCTACCACAGATACGCAGTATTTT
>many|-|TRBV6-1|TRBJ1-1|14
CASMISGGNTEAFF
TGTGCCAGCATGATCTCTGGGGGGAACACTGAAGCTTTCTTT
>few|-|TRBV6-9|TRBJ2-2|12
CASSYYGGELFF
TGTGCCAGCAGTTATTACGGCGGGGAGCTGTTTTTT
>many|-|TRBV11-2|TRBJ2-3|15
CASSLASLHTDTQYF
TGTGCCAGCAGCTTGGCCTCCCTGCACACAGATACGCAGTATTTT
>-|-|TRBV5-1|TRBJ1-6|17
CASSLEPANHRYSPLHF
TGCGCCAGCAGCTTGGAGCCAGCGAATCATCGGTATTCACCCCTCCACTTT
>many|TRBD1|TRBV7-9|TRBJ2-3|15
CASSLPGQGTDTQYF
TGTGCCAGCAGCTTACCCGGACAGGGGACAGATACGCAGTATTTT
>many|TRBD1|TRBV28|TRBJ2-3|16
CASSQRGQGRTDTQYF
TGTGCCAGCAGCCAAAGGGGACAGGGAAGGACAGATACGCAGTATTTT
>few|-|TRBV20-1|TRBJ1-1|14
CSASELSFNTEAFF
TGCAGTGCTAGTGAATTGAGCTTCAACACTGAAGCTTTCTTT
>many|-|TRBV27|TRBJ1-1|12
CASRLGATEAFF
TGTGCCAGCAGGCTGGGGGCCACTGAAGCTTTCTTT
>-|-|TRBV28|TRBJ1-1|15
CASSSLTGKLTEAFF
TGTGCCAGCAGTTCTCTTACAGGAAAATTGACTGAAGCTTTCTTT
>many|TRBD1|TRBV3-1|TRBJ1-2|13
CASSHDRGAGYTF
TGTGCCAGCAGCCACGACAGGGGTGCTGGCTACACCTTC
>-|-|TRBV4-1|TRBJ1-1|14
CASSHTDRGTEAFF
TGCGCCAGCAGCCATACCGACCGAGGGACTGAAGCTTTCTTT
>many|-|TRBV11-2|TRBJ2-7|13
CASVHRGRYEQYF
TGTGCCAGCGTCCACCGGGGGAGGTACGAGCAGTACTTC
>-|TRBD2|TRBV4-1|TRBJ2-3|18
CASSLRTSGGGRADTQYF
TGCGCCAGCAGCCTTCGGACTAGCGGGGGGGGGCGCGCAGATACGCAGTACTTT